The 27 T cell receptor beta chains given below trace back to one sample, sequenced in a study of T cell repertoires in cytomegalovirus infection. Each CDR3 protein is one row after TCRdb ran MiXCR on the reads. This sample yields approximately 200,000 distinct CDR3 sequences, of which roughly 27% are seen a single time; roughly 31% belongs to the top ten. Sequences were obtained from PBMCs. These receptors were obtained from a human donor in good health (CMV status not recorded). Some clones in this sample may be carry-over from other donors' samples.

J is TRBJ1-2 and V is TRBV2; TRBD1 agrees at 10 bases. This CDR3 has 15 residues. Trimming removed 2 bases from V and 3 bases from J; junction bases left unmatched: 3. Germline assignment: CDR1 SNHLY and CDR2 FYNNEI. The CDR3: CASSELGQGHYGYTF. The CDR3 bases are TGTGCCAGCAGTGAACTGGGACAGGGGCACTATGGCTACACCTTC.

This clonotype was picked up a small number of times. The genes are TRBV29-1 and TRBJ1-1, with 8 bases aligning to TRBD1. Trimming removed 4 bases from V and 5 bases from J; junction bases left unmatched: 6. CDR3 size: 13 residues. CDR1 is SQVTM, CDR2 ANQGSEA, per germline. The CDR3 reads CSVGAGGVTEAFF. The CDR3 DNA reads TGCAGCGTTGGGGCAGGGGGCGTGACTGAAGCTTTCTTT.

The chain recombines TRBV19 with TRBJ2-3, with D hard to call. Trimming stripped 2 bases from V and 4 bases from J, with 13 bases between. The CDR3 consists of 15 residues. In germline, CDR1 is LNHDA, CDR2 SQIVND (reference sequence). The CDR3 DNA reads TGTGCCAGTAGTATAACAGCAACAGCCCCAGATACGCAGTATTTT. Translating it yields CASSITATAPDTQYF.

The chain employs TRBV12-3 or TRBV12-4 and TRBJ1-5; D possibly corresponds to TRBD1 (5 bases). The CDR3 has 13 residues. V was pared by 6 bases and J by 3 bases, with 9 bases between. CDR3 residues: CASRGTVNQPQHF. The DNA for the CDR3 is TGTGCCAGCAGGGGGACGGTCAATCAGCCCCAGCATTTT.

This clonotype was counted only a few times. This chain links TRBV6-5 with TRBJ1-6, with 10 bases that match TRBD1. This CDR3 is built from 16 residues. Looked up from germline, CDR1 is MNHEY and CDR2 is SVGAGI. V shed 6 bases, J shed 11 bases, and the junction held 13 bases outside the gene matches. The CDR3 is CASRNEDRGRQAPLHF. The CDR3 DNA reads as TGTGCCAGCAGGAATGAAGACAGGGGGCGTCAGGCACCCCTCCACTTT.

At least ten counts were recorded for this clonotype. The chain combines TRBV12-3 or TRBV12-4 with TRBJ2-2; no clear D gene. The CDR3 totals 14 residues. Trimming cost V 3 bases and J 0 bases, with 5 bases left between them. DNA for the CDR3: TGTGCCAGCAGTTTGTCTACGAACACCGGGGAGCTGTTTTTT. It codes for CASSLSTNTGELFF.

The sample holds a few counts of this clonotype. This rearrangement joins TRBV12-3 or TRBV12-4 to TRBJ2-5; D ambiguous. The V end was cut by 6 bases, the J end by 5 bases, with 16 bases between. The CDR3 loop spans 14 amino acids. CDR3 protein: CASRPSAARETQYF. CDR3 nucleotides: TGTGCCAGCAGACCTTCCGCGGCCCGGGAGACCCAGTACTTC.

The chain joins TRBV29-1 to TRBJ1-1, with D uncertain. V dropped 4 bases and J dropped 0 bases, with 9 bases sitting between them. The CDR3 totals 13 residues. Germline CDR1 and CDR2: SQVTM and ANQGSEA. CDR3 sequence reads: CSVGRSVNTEAFF. The CDR3 DNA follows: TGCAGCGTTGGGAGGTCTGTGAACACTGAAGCTTTCTTT.

The chain is built from TRBV6-6 and TRBJ1-1; 7 bases are shared with TRBD1. Looked up from germline, CDR1 is MNHNY and CDR2 is SVGAGI (reference sequence). The CDR3 has 15 amino acids. Germline trimming cut 8 bases from V and 3 bases from J; bases unmatched to any gene: 12. This CDR3 reads CASPSWEGADTEAFF. The CDR3, as DNA: TGTGCCAGCCCTTCCTGGGAGGGGGCGGACACTGAAGCTTTCTTT.

In its sample, this clonotype was seen many times. The J gene is TRBJ1-4, the V gene TRBV7-2, with a tentative D call TRBD1 (5 bases). This CDR3 contains 15 residues. V was pared by 2 bases and J by 6 bases, with 13 bases between. Per germline, CDR1 SGHTA and CDR2 FQGNSA. CDR3 in amino acids: CASSLSMGDDEKLFF. Here the CDR3 DNA reads TGTGCCAGCAGCTTAAGTATGGGGGACGATGAAAAACTGTTTTTT.

This clonotype appeared a few times. The chain carries TRBV27 and TRBJ1-1; maybe TRBD1 (6 bases). V lost 5 bases to trimming and J lost 0 bases, with 13 bases between them. CDR1 is MNHEY and CDR2 is SMNVEV in the germline V gene (reference sequence). CDR3 length: 15 residues. The CDR3 region is CASSHQGLMNTEAFF. CDR3 DNA: TGTGCCAGCAGTCATCAGGGGCTGATGAACACTGAAGCTTTCTTT.

The chain employs TRBV2 and TRBJ1-4; a weak D match, TRBD1 (6 bases). In germline, CDR1 is SNHLY, CDR2 FYNNEI. This CDR3 spans 14 amino acids. Between the trimmed V and J ends, which lost 3 bases and 8 bases, there was a span of 13 bases. The CDR3 loop is CASSDEGEGEKLFF. As DNA, the CDR3 is TGTGCCAGCAGTGACGAGGGGGAGGGCGAAAAACTGTTTTTT.

The chain joins TRBV19 to TRBJ2-7; D gene unclear. V was pared by 1 base and J by 2 bases, with 15 bases between. Germline-derived CDR1 and CDR2 are LNHDA and SQIVND (reference sequence). CDR3 length: 16 amino acids. CDR3 DNA sequence: TGTGCCAGTAGTATAGGTCCGGCAGCTTCTACCTACGAGCAGTACTTC. Its protein is CASSIGPAASTYEQYF.

The gene calls are TRBV27 and TRBJ2-7; 8 nucleotides agree with TRBD1. This CDR3 spans 15 amino acids. Germline CDR1 reads MNHEY; CDR2 reads SMNVEV (reference sequence). J was trimmed by 1 base and V by 2 bases; bases with no gene match: 4. The CDR3 loop is CASSLAGGASYEQYF. The CDR3 region has the DNA TGTGCCAGCAGTTTAGCAGGGGGCGCGTCCTACGAGCAGTACTTC.

This clonotype was detected many times. The chain employs TRBV13 and TRBJ1-1; D possibly corresponds to TRBD1 (5 bases). The CDR3 is 15 amino acids. Trimming left V 3 bases short and J 1 base short, with 12 bases between. CDR1 is PRHDT and CDR2 is FYEKMQ in the germline V gene (reference sequence). CDR3 protein: CASSFGGGENTEAFF. CDR3 in DNA: TGTGCCAGCAGCTTTGGTGGAGGGGAGAACACTGAAGCTTTCTTT. The entire variable domain, with the rest obtained from reference TRBV13 and TRBJ1-1, is as follows: AAGVIQSPRHLIKEKRETATLKCYPIPRHDTVYWYQQGPGQDPQFLISFYEKMQSDKGSIPDRFSAQQFSDYHSELNMSSLELGDSALYFCASSFGGGENTEAFFGQGTRLTVV.

This clonotype was recorded once. This sequence may be a read error, since a much larger clone differs from it by one base. The CDR3 is CGSSFSSVSYNEQFF. Here the CDR3 DNA reads TGTGGCAGCAGCTTTTCTAGCGTTTCCTACAATGAGCAGTTCTTC. The V gene is TRBV7-2, the J gene TRBJ2-1; perhaps TRBD2 as D (6 bases). CDR1 SGHTA and CDR2 FQGNSA come from the germline V gene. The CDR3 has 15 amino acids.

This chain links TRBV5-4 with TRBJ2-1; D gene uncertain. The ends were cut back, 2 bases at V and 7 bases at J, with 7 bases in the middle. Germline lookup yields CDR1 SGHNT and CDR2 YYREEE (reference sequence). The CDR3 totals 12 residues. CDR3 amino acids: CASSFGRNEQFF. Written as DNA, the CDR3 is TGTGCCAGCAGCTTCGGTAGGAATGAGCAGTTCTTC.

This clonotype showed up just a few times. The chain joins TRBV5-1 to TRBJ2-4; 8 nucleotides match TRBD1. Germline trimming cut 4 bases from V and 3 bases from J; bases unmatched to any gene: 3. CDR3 length: 14 residues. The V gene's germline CDR1 is SGHRS and CDR2 YFSETQ. Here the CDR3 reads CASSPGGSKNIQYF. CDR3 nucleotide sequence: TGCGCCAGCAGCCCAGGGGGCAGCAAAAACATTCAGTACTTC.

Remarks on this clonotype: Being one base from a much bigger clone, this may be a read error. The chain carries TRBV7-2 and TRBJ2-5; perhaps TRBD2 as D (7 bases). Trimming removed 7 bases at V and 3 bases at J, with 15 bases between. CDR1 and CDR2 from the germline V gene are SGHTA and FQGNSA. The CDR3 extends over 14 amino acids. CDR3 coding DNA: TGTGCCAGCACCCCTGGAGGGGGGGAAGAGACCCAGTACTTC. It is translated as CASTPGGGEETQYF.

Note on this clonotype: This may be a read error: a much more frequent sequence differs by one nucleotide. The chain recombines TRBV7-8 with TRBJ2-7; possible D gene TRBD2, 6 bases. V lost 5 bases and J lost 0, with 14 bases in between. CDR3 length: 15 amino acids. The germline CDR1 and CDR2 sequences are SGHVS and FQNEAQ. CDR3 DNA sequence: TGTGCCAGCAGCCCCCTAGCGAGTATCTCCTACGAGCAGTACTTC. This encodes CASSPLASISYEQYF.

This sequence joins TRBV7-6 and TRBJ2-3, with 8 bases matching TRBD1. The CDR3 length is 15 residues. Losses at the gene ends were 6 bases for V and 11 bases for J; bases not matched to a gene: 16. Per the germline V gene, CDR1 is SGHVS and CDR2 is FNYEAQ. CDR3 residues: CASRPDRGPVIGQYF. The CDR3 region has the DNA TGTGCCAGCAGACCAGACAGGGGCCCCGTCATCGGGCAGTATTTT.

This clonotype was observed once. V gene TRBV4-2 combines with J gene TRBJ2-7, with 7 bases that match TRBD1. The germline V gene has CDR1 LGHNA and CDR2 YNFKEQ. V was pared by 4 bases and J by 0 bases, with 12 bases of the junction left unmatched. The CDR3 totals 17 residues. The DNA for the CDR3 is TGTGCCAGCAGCCTACAATCCGGGACAGAGAACTCCTACGAGCAGTACTTC. Protein sequence: CASSLQSGTENSYEQYF.

The V call is TRBV29-1, the J call TRBJ1-1; D possibly corresponds to TRBD1 (5 bases). The V and J ends lost 4 bases and 3 bases respectively, with 18 bases between them. The CDR3 length is 15 residues. Germline V lookup: CDR1 SQVTM, CDR2 ANQGSEA. Written as DNA, the CDR3 is TGCAGCGTTGCAGGGAAGGAGTTCTCCTACACTGAAGCTTTCTTT. Protein product: CSVAGKEFSYTEAFF.

As concerns this clonotype: A read error may produce the germline difference seen at one junction end. The V call is TRBV27, the J call TRBJ2-1; tentative D call: TRBD1 (6 bases). Germline CDR1 reads MNHEY; CDR2 reads SMNVEV (reference sequence). The CDR3 loop spans 13 amino acids. CDR3 sequence: CTSSLLQGNEQFF. The CDR3, as DNA: TGTACCAGCAGTTTGTTACAGGGAAATGAGCAGTTCTTC.

CDR3 loop: CASRSDGKYQETQYF. For the CDR3, the DNA is TGTGCCAGCAGATCGGACGGGAAATATCAAGAGACCCAGTACTTC. V is TRBV7-2 and J is TRBJ2-5, with TRBD2 as a possible D gene (5 bases). V shed 6 bases and J shed 2 bases, with 16 bases lying between them. The germline V gene encodes CDR1 SGHTA and CDR2 FQGNSA. This CDR3 has 15 residues.

This clonotype turned up a few times. The chain is built from TRBV29-1 and TRBJ2-2; 8 nucleotides agree with TRBD1. V lost 6 bases and J lost 3; bases outside the gene matches: 9. This CDR3 region has 15 residues. Germline CDR1 reads SQVTM; CDR2 reads ANQGSEA. CDR3 bases: TGCAGCGTCGATGACAGGGGTCAAGACACCGGGGAGCTGTTTTTT. This encodes CSVDDRGQDTGELFF.

V usage is TRBV6-1 and J usage is TRBJ1-1; weak D call: TRBD1 (5 bases). The germline V gene has CDR1 MNHNS and CDR2 SASEGT. The CDR3 has 13 residues. Trimming removed 5 bases from V and 5 bases from J, with 12 bases in between. CDR3 sequence: CASSYLQGTEAFF. In DNA form, the CDR3 reads TGTGCCAGCAGTTACCTCCAGGGTACTGAAGCTTTCTTT.